The TCR beta chain under discussion was sequenced for a study of identical twins. As concerns this clonotype: The antigen is unknown.

TCRdb called the 5' RACE reads again in MiXCR, with one record for every CDR3 protein. The sample lists about 480,000 distinct CDR3 sequences, over 12% seen once, with about 0.52% in the top ten. The CDR3 is 13 amino acids. The germline V gene encodes CDR1 SGHTA and CDR2 FQGNSA. V lost 4 bases and J lost 6, with 10 bases in between. General study points: Modelling approaches yielded underestimates of out-of-frame TCR alpha sharing between monozygotic twins.

This sample also appeared in a second study, on yellow fever vaccine responses in identical twins.

The sequencing input was CD4+ T cells sorted from blood. The receptor was isolated from a woman between 18 and 30 years old in good health. The rearrangement uses TRBV7-2 and TRBJ2-1; the D call may be TRBD1 or TRBD2 (5 bases each). This chain's CDR3 is CASSSRGPNEQFF. CDR3 DNA sequence: TGTGCCAGCAGCTCCCGGGGACCCAATGAGCAGTTCTTC. The complete variable domain, with remaining parts taken from reference TRBV7-2 and TRBJ2-1, reads GAGVSQSPSNKVTEKGKDVELRCDPISGHTALYWYRQSLGQGLEFLIYFQGNSAPDKSGLPSDRFSAERTGGSVSTLTIQRTQQEDSAVYLCASSSRGPNEQFFGPGTRLTVL.